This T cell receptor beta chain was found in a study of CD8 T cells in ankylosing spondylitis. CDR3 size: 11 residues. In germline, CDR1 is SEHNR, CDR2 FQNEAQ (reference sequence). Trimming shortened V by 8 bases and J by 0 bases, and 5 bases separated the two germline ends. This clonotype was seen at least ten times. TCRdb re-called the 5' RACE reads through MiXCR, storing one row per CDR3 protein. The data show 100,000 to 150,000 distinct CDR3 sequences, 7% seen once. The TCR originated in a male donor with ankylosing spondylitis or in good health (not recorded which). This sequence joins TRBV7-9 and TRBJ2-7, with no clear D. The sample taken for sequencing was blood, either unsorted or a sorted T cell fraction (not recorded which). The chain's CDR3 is CASEDSYEQYF. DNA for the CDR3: TGTGCCAGCGAGGACTCCTACGAGCAGTACTTC. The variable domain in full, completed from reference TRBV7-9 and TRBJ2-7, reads DTGVSQNPRHKITKRGQNVTFRCDPISEHNRLYWYRQTLGQGPEFLTYFQNEAQLEKSRLLSDRFSAERPKGSFSTLEIQRTEQGDSAMYLCASEDSYEQYFGPGTRLTVT.